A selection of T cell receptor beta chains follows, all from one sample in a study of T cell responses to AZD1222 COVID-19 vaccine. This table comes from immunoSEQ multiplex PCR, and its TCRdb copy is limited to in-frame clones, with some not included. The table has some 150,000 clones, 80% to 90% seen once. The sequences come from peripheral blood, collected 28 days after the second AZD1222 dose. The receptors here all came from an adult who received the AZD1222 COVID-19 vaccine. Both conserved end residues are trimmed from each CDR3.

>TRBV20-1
SAWGSGEQY
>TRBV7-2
ASSLLGGLNTEAF
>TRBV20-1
SARIDT
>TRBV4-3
ASSQGGLKRNEQF
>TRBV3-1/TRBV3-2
ASSQVGQGLSTNEKLF
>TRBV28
ASSLRRARQHYEQY
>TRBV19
ASSRGGSNQPQH
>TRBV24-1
ATSDSGAGANVLT
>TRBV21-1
ASSTRQGGLDEQF
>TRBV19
ASSMSATGWTNYGYT
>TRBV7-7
ASSLGRGGESDTQY
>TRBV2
ASSERFRATDTQY
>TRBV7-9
ASSQSIRVGEEKLF
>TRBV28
ASTTGTGLGYEQY
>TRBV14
ASSQLSSGAHFGSYNEQF
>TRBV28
ASSLFRTRYEQY
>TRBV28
ASSFSIRDKKGQPQH
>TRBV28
ATSGGISNYGYT
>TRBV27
ASSQGLAEVEQF
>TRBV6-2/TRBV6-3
ASSPGTRGYT
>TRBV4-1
ASSQDRSANYGYT
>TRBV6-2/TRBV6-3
ASSSLVATNEKLF
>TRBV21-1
ASSKGVSRGQTEAF
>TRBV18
ASSPGGQPQH
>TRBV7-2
ASSQGGNWGNQPQH
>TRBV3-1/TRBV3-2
ASSQGSGANVLT
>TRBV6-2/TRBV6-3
ASSPSSGNTNIQY
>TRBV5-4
ASSSRAGTEAF
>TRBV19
ASSPSTGPLGNYGYT
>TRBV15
ATNPGSGTGNTIY
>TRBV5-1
ASSPQGAGGPSEQF
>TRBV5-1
ASRPRPQVNYNEQF
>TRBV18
ASSPKRETQY
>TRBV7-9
ASSREGKTSYNEQF
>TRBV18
ASSPQRAGTYEQY
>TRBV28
ASRSPPINTGELF
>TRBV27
ASGWGSSYNEQF
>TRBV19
ASKKGDVNTEAF
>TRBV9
ASSVAGYTDTQY
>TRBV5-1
ASSLGLTGGVLREQY
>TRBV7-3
ASSSGTPSSNYGYT
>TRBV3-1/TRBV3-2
ASRGSGADTQY
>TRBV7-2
ASSPSGRVMF
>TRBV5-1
ASSWTGSDSPLH
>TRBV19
ATHQMTSNQPQH
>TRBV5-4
ASSPGEGRETQY
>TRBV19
ASSPPGQGRTKHGYT
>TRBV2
ASSEAGRAGELF
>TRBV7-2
ASSSTLATVGRAF
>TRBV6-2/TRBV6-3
ASSYGTASYEQY
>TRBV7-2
ASERELVGELF
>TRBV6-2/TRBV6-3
ASSYGGHGPTNQPQH
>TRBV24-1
ATSDPGQGAEQF
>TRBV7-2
ASSLVVEGGYT
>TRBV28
ASTWRRGGYT